This TCR beta chain was documented in a study of cytomegalovirus exposure and HLA in healthy donors. Overall study results and limits: The study put 150 to 200 TCR beta chains on its list as cytomegalovirus-associated. Specific recognition of CMV antigens was confirmed in vitro for three chains (all CMV-associated).

Trimming removed 4 bases from V and 4 bases from J, with 21 bases in between. The germline V gene has CDR1 SGDLS and CDR2 YYNGEE. CDR3 length: 16 residues. On this clone: Antigen unknown.

Assay: immunoSEQ multiplex PCR; the TCRdb copy retains only in-frame clones and omits some. The repertoire includes over 200,000 clones, 80% to 90% of them detected once, and around 3% sits in the top ten. The sample consisted of PBMCs. The clonotype comes from a woman in her late teens or twenties in good health and CMV-seronegative. V gene TRBV9 combines with J gene TRBJ2-7; D is ambiguous. The CDR3 region is CASSYADHSSTYEQYF. The CDR3 region has the DNA TGTGCCAGCAGCTACGCAGACCACAGCAGCACGTACGAGCAGTACTTC.